The clone carrying this TCR beta chain appeared a single time. Antigen unknown. This record comes from a study of cytomegalovirus exposure and HLA in healthy donors. The study, taken as a whole, reports: In a later analysis, CMV-associated beta chains were mostly HLA-associated, it appeared. Cytomegalovirus association was assigned to 150 to 200 TCR beta chains.

Germline loops: CDR1 SEHNR, CDR2 FQNEAQ (reference sequence). This CDR3 has 16 residues. The trim removed 5 bases at V and 5 bases at J, leaving 12 bases unmatched. While unrecorded immune exposures were likely, the donors were nominally healthy when sampled. In the PCR, 60 Vbeta and 13 Jbeta primers were used. The data were produced by immunoSEQ multiplex PCR, yet TCRdb's version contains in-frame clones alone and is incomplete. This table holds roughly 160,000 clones, 81% found once. This TCR derives from a woman aged 45-65 years in good health and CMV-seronegative. The chain carries TRBV7-9 and TRBJ2-3; 8 bases agree with TRBD2. Sequencing input: PBMCs. In nucleotides, the CDR3 is TGTGCCAGCAGCCCCCGGGGGAGCGGGAGAATAGATACGCAGTATTTT. This encodes CASSPRGSGRIDTQYF.